A single sample gave rise to the 9 T cell receptor beta chains below, sequenced in a study of T cells in Graves' hyperthyroidism and ophthalmopathy. RNA transcripts provided the source from which TCR beta CDR3 regions were amplified. Researchers ran a first-round RT-PCR on the TCR CDR3 using the HTBI primer set. Using its own MiXCR run on the multiplex PCR reads, TCRdb lists one record per CDR3 protein. The sample has about 680,000 distinct CDR3 sequences, 30% to 40% seen once. Sequenced sample: blood. These receptors were collected from a woman in her thirties or forties with Graves' hyperthyroidism.

J is TRBJ2-7 and V is TRBV7-2, with 9 positions matching TRBD1. The length of the CDR3 is 15 residues. J lost 3 bases, V lost 6 bases, and 9 bases had no gene match. CDR1 SGHTA and CDR2 FQGNSA come from the germline V gene. CDR3 in amino acids: CASRRGDRDFYEQYF. The DNA of the CDR3 is TGTGCCAGCAGGAGGGGGGACAGGGACTTCTACGAGCAGTACTTC.

CDR3 sequence (DNA): TGTGCCAGCAGCTTGGGACAGTACTATAATTCACCCCTCCACTTT. This encodes CASSLGQYYNSPLHF. The chain carries TRBV5-4 and TRBJ1-6; a possible D gene is TRBD1 (5 bases). The CDR3 loop spans 15 amino acids. CDR1 is SGHNT and CDR2 is YYREEE in the germline V gene (reference sequence). V dropped 0 bases and J dropped 3 bases, with 7 bases sitting between them.

This clonotype turned up a few times. This sequence joins TRBV14 and TRBJ2-2; D is uncertain. V was pared by 8 bases and J by 4 bases, with 11 bases between. Germline lookup yields CDR1 SGHDN and CDR2 FVKESK. The CDR3 has 13 amino acids. For the CDR3, the DNA is TGTGCCAGCTCTACGGCCGCCACCGGGGAGCTGTTTTTT. It encodes CASSTAATGELFF.

This clonotype was counted many times. This sequence joins TRBV19 and TRBJ1-1; TRBD1 is a possible D gene (6 bases). With 4 bases removed from V and 2 bases from J, the gap between germline ends came to 8 bases. The germline V gene has CDR1 LNHDA and CDR2 SQIVND (reference sequence). The CDR3 is made up of 13 amino acids. CDR3 bases: TGTGCCAGTAGTAAGACAGGTAACACTGAAGCTTTCTTT. Its translation: CASSKTGNTEAFF.

This clonotype was found many times. The CDR3 loop reads CSVEDGGRDVFYYGYTF. CDR3 in DNA: TGCAGCGTTGAAGATGGGGGCAGGGACGTATTTTACTATGGCTACACCTTC. The chain combines TRBV29-1 with TRBJ1-2, with D possibly matching TRBD1 (6 bases). The CDR3 runs to 17 residues. V gave up 0 bases and J gave up 3 bases, with 20 bases separating them. Per germline, CDR1 SQVTM and CDR2 ANQGSEA.

The chain is built from TRBV20-1 and TRBJ2-1, with D hard to call. This CDR3 has 11 amino acids. CDR1 and CDR2 from the germline V gene are DFQATT and SNEGSKA (reference sequence). V was shortened by 1 base and J by 9 bases, with 7 bases between the two germline ends. The CDR3 loop reads CSARAHGEQFF. In DNA, the CDR3 is TGCAGTGCTAGAGCCCATGGTGAGCAGTTCTTC.

The genes are TRBV4-3 and TRBJ2-7; 14 nucleotides line up with TRBD2. The germline V gene has CDR1 LGHNA and CDR2 YSLEER. The CDR3 is 17 amino acids. The V segment lost 1 base and the J segment 1 base; nucleotides outside the gene matches: 3. CDR3 sequence reads: CASSQVTSGGASYEQYF. CDR3 sequence (DNA): TGCGCCAGCAGCCAAGTGACTAGCGGGGGGGCATCCTACGAGCAGTACTTC.

This rearrangement joins TRBV19 to TRBJ1-1; no reliable D call. In germline, CDR1 is LNHDA, CDR2 SQIVND (reference sequence). V was cut by 9 bases and J by 0 bases, with 14 bases left in between. The CDR3 has 14 residues. CDR3 nucleotide sequence: TGTGCCAGCGACGACGGACCGATGAACACTGAAGCTTTCTTT. It codes for CASDDGPMNTEAFF.

In its sample, this clonotype was seen many times. The CDR3 reads CATGRDRGVMNTEAFF. The CDR3 nucleotides are TGTGCCACCGGACGGGACAGGGGAGTCATGAACACTGAAGCTTTCTTT. V usage is TRBV24-1 and J usage is TRBJ1-1; 10 bases match TRBD1. Germline-derived CDR1 and CDR2 are KGHDR and SFDVKD. V shed 9 bases, J shed 0 bases, and the junction held 9 bases outside the gene matches. This CDR3 has 16 amino acids.